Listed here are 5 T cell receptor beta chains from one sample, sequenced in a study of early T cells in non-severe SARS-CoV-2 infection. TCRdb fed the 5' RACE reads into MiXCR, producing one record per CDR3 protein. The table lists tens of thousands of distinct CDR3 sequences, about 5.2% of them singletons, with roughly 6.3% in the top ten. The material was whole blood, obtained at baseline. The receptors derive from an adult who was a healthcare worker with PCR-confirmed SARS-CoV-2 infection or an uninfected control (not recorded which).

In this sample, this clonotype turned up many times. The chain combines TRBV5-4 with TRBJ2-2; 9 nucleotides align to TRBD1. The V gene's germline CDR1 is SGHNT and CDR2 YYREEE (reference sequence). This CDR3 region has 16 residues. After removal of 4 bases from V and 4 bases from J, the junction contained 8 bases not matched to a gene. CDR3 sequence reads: CASSPTGGSVTGELFF. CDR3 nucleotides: TGTGCCAGCAGCCCGACAGGGGGTTCGGTCACCGGGGAGCTGTTTTTT.

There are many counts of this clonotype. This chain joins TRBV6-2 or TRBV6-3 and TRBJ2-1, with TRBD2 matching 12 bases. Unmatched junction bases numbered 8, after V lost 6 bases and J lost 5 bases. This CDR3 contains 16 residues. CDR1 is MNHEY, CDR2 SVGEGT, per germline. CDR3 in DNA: TGTGCCAGCAGCCTCAATCGACTAGCGGGGGACAATGAGCAGTTCTTC. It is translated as CASSLNRLAGDNEQFF.

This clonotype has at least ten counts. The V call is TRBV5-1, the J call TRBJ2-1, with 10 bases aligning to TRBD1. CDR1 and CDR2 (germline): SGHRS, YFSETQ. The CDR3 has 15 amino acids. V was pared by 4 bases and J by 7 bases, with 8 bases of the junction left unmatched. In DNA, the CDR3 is TGCGCCAGCAGCATCGACAGGGGGCGCGTGAATGAGCAGTTCTTC. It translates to CASSIDRGRVNEQFF.

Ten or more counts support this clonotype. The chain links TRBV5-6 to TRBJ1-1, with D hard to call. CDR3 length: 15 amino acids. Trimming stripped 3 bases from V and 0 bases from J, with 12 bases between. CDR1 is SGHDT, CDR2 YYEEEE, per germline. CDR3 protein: CASSSRVLMNTEAFF. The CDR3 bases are TGTGCCAGCAGCTCTAGGGTCCTAATGAACACTGAAGCTTTCTTT.

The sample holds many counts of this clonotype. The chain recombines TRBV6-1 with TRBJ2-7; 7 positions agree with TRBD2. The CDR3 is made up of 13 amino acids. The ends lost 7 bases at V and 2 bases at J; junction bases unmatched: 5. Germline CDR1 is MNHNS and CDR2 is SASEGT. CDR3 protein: CASKASGAYEQYV. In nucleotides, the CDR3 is TGTGCCAGCAAGGCTAGCGGAGCCTACGAGCAGTACGTC.